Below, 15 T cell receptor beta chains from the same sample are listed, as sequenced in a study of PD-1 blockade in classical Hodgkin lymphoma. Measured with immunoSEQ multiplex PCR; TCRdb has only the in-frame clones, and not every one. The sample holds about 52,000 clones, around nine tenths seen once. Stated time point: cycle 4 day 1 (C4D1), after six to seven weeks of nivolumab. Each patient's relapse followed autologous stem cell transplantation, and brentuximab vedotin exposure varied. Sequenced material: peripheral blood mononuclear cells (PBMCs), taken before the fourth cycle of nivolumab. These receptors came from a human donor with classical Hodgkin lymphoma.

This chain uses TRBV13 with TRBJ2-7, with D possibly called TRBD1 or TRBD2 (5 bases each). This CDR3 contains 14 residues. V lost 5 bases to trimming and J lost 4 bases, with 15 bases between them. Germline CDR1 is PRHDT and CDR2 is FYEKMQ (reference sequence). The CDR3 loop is CASSEGSRAYEQYF. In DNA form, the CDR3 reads TGTGCCAGCAGCGAGGGGAGTAGGGCGTACGAGCAGTACTTC.

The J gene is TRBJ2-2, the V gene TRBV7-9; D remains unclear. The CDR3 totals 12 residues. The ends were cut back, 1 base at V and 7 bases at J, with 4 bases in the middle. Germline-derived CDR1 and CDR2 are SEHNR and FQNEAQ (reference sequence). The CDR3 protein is CASSLELGELFF. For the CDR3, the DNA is TGTGCCAGCAGCTTAGAACTCGGGGAGCTGTTTTTT.

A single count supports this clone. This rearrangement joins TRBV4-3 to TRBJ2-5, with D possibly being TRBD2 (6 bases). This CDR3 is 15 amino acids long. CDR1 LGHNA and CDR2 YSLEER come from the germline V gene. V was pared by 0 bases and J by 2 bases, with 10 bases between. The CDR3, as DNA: TGCGCCAGCAGCCAAGATTGGGCGGGGCAAGAGACCCAGTACTTC. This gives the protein CASSQDWAGQETQYF.

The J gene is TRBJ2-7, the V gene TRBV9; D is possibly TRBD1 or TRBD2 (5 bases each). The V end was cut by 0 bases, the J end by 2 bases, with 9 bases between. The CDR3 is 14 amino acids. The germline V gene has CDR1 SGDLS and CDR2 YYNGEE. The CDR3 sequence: CASSVGDGTYEQYF. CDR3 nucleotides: TGTGCCAGCAGCGTAGGGGACGGGACCTACGAGCAGTACTTC.

CDR3 residues: CASSLDVTPETQYF. The CDR3 DNA sequence: TGCGCCAGCAGCTTGGATGTAACGCCAGAGACCCAGTACTTC. This chain uses TRBV5-1 with TRBJ2-5; no clear D gene. Looked up from germline, CDR1 is SGHRS and CDR2 is YFSETQ. The V gene lost 0 bases and the J gene lost 4 bases, with 10 bases spanning the gap. CDR3 length: 14 amino acids.

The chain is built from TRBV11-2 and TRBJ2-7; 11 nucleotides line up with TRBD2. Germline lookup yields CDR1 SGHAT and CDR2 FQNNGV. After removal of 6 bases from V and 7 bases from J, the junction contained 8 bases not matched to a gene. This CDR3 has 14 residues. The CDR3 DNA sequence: TGTGCCAGCAGAAAACTAGCGGGAGAATCGGAGCAGTACTTC. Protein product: CASRKLAGESEQYF.

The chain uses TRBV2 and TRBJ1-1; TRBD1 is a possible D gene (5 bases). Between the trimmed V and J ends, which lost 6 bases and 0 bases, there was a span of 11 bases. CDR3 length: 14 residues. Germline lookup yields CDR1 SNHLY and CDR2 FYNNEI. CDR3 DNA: TGTGCCAGCAGCAGGACACTCCTGAACACTGAAGCTTTCTTT. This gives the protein CASSRTLLNTEAFF. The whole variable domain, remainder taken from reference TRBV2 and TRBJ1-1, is EPEVTQTPSHQVTQMGQEVILRCVPISNHLYFYWYRQILGQKVEFLVSFYNNEISEKSEIFDDQFSVERPDGSNFTLKIRSTKLEDSAMYFCASSRTLLNTEAFFGQGTRLTVV.

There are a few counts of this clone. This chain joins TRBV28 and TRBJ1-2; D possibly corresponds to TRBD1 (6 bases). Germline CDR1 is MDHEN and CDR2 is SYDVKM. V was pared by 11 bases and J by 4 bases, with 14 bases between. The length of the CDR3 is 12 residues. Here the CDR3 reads CAHGGARYGYTF. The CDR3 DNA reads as TGTGCCCACGGGGGGGCGCGCTATGGCTACACCTTC.

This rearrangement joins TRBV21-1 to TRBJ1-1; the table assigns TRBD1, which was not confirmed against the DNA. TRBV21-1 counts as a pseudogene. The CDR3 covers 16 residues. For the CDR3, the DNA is TGTGCCAGCAGCAAGTTCCGGCAGGGTAGGAATACTGAAGCTTTCTTT. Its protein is CASSKFRQGRNTEAFF.

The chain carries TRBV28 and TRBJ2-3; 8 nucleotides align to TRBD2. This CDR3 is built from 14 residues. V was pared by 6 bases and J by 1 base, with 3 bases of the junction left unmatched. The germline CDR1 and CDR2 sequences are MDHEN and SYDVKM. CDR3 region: CASRRGGGTDTQYF. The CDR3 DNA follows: TGTGCCAGCAGACGGGGGGGAGGCACAGATACGCAGTATTTT.

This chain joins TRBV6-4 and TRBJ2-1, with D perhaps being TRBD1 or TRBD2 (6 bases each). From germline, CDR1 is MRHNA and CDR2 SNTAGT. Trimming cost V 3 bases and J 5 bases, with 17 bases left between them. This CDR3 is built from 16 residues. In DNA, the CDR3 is TGTGCCAGCAGTGAGGTATTGGGGGGCAGACACAATGAGCAGTTCTTC. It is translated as CASSEVLGGRHNEQFF.

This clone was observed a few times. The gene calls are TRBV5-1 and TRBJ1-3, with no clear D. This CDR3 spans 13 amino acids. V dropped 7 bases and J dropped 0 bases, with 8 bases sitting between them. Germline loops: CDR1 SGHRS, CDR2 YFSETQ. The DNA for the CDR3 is TGCGCCAGCCAATCGAGCTCTGGAAACACCATATATTTT. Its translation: CASQSSSGNTIYF.

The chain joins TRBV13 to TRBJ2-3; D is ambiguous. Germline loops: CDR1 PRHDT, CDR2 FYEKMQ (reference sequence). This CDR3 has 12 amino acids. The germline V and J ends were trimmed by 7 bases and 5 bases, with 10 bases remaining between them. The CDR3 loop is CASTSIGDTQYF. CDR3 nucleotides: TGTGCCAGCACCTCCATCGGAGATACGCAGTATTTT.

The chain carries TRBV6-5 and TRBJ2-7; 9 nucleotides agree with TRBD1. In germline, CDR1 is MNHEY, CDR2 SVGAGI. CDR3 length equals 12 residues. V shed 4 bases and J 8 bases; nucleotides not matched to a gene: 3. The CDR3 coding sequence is TGTGCCAGCAGTTGGGACAGGGACAAGCAGTACTTC. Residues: CASSWDRDKQYF.

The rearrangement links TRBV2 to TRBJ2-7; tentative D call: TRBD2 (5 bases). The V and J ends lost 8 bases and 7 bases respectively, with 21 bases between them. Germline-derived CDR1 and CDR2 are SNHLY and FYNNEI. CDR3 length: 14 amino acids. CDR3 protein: CASVGERTGWEQYF. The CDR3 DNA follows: TGTGCCAGCGTCGGGGAAAGGACGGGGTGGGAGCAGTACTTC.